These 14 T cell receptor beta chains were all obtained from the same sample, sequenced in a study of T cells in Graves' hyperthyroidism and ophthalmopathy. TCR beta CDR3 regions were amplified from RNA transcripts. During a first-round RT-PCR of the TCR CDR3, the HTBI primer set was used. TCRdb used MiXCR to reprocess the multiplex PCR reads, holding one entry per CDR3 protein. Among around 350,000 distinct CDR3 sequences listed, approximately 19% were seen once. Sequenced sample: blood. The receptor set was obtained from a woman younger than 30 with Graves' hyperthyroidism.

Comment on this clonotype: This likely comes from a read error, as the CDR3 has no conserved phenylalanine or tryptophan at its end. V is TRBV28 and J is TRBJ2-4, with 9 bases that match TRBD1. The V segment lost 4 bases and the J segment 7 bases; nucleotides outside the gene matches: 11. CDR1 is MDHEN, CDR2 SYDVKM, per germline. The CDR3 spans 16 residues. In DNA form, the CDR3 reads TGTGCCAGCAGTTCACTAACAGGGGGCCCTTCTAACATTCAGTACCTC. Translation gives CASSSLTGGPSNIQYL.

This clonotype showed up many times. The chain has TRBV29-1 and TRBJ2-5, with unresolved D. This CDR3 region has 12 residues. Germline loops: CDR1 SQVTM, CDR2 ANQGSEA. Trimming removed 4 bases from V and 5 bases from J, with 11 bases in between. For the CDR3, the DNA is TGCAGCGTTGTCTCACCCCCGGAGACCCAGTACTTC. It translates to CSVVSPPETQYF. Filled out from reference TRBV29-1 and TRBJ2-5, the complete variable domain reads SAVISQKPSRDICQRGTSLTIQCQVDSQVTMMFWYRQQPGQSLTLIATANQGSEATYESGFVIDKFPISRPNLTFSTLTVSNMSPEDSSIYLCSVVSPPETQYFGPGTRLLVL.

The V call is TRBV28, the J call TRBJ2-7; 7 bases are a match to TRBD1. V lost 4 bases to trimming and J lost 2 bases; unmatched junction nucleotides: 5. The CDR3 consists of 14 residues. CDR1 is MDHEN and CDR2 is SYDVKM in the germline V gene. The CDR3 DNA reads as TGTGCCAGCAGTTGGGACAGCGGAACCTACGAGCAGTACTTC. Translating it yields CASSWDSGTYEQYF.

This clonotype was detected many times. J is TRBJ1-2 and V is TRBV28; TRBD1 might be the D (5 bases). CDR3 length: 15 residues. Trimming removed 5 bases from V and 4 bases from J, with 17 bases in between. From germline, CDR1 is MDHEN and CDR2 SYDVKM. The chain's CDR3 is CASSPRELLGYGYTF. In nucleotides, the CDR3 is TGTGCCAGCAGTCCCAGGGAACTTTTGGGCTATGGCTACACCTTC.

This clonotype appeared many times. The chain has TRBV5-1 and TRBJ1-1; 9 bases match TRBD1. CDR1 and CDR2 from the germline V gene are SGHRS and YFSETQ. Unmatched junction bases numbered 3, after V lost 3 bases and J lost 0 bases. The CDR3 contains 15 residues. The CDR3 DNA sequence: TGCGCCAGCAGCTGGGACAGGGTCCTGAACACTGAAGCTTTCTTT. Residues: CASSWDRVLNTEAFF.

This chain links TRBV11-2 with TRBJ1-2, with 9 nucleotides matching TRBD1. Germline CDR1 SGHAT, CDR2 FQNNGV. The CDR3 is 15 amino acids. Trimming at V came to 4 bases and at J to 6 bases, leaving 9 bases not matched to a gene. The CDR3 DNA is TGTGCCAGCAGCTCCACCGGGACAGGGTTCGATGGCTACACCTTC. Amino acid sequence: CASSSTGTGFDGYTF.

This clonotype was observed a few times. The chain carries TRBV5-1 and TRBJ2-5, with D tentatively TRBD1 or TRBD2 (5 bases each). The V gene lost 10 bases and the J gene lost 4 bases, with 14 bases spanning the gap. Germline loops: CDR1 SGHRS, CDR2 YFSETQ. The CDR3 length is 12 residues. The CDR3 sequence is CAQGGEGETQYF. The CDR3 nucleotides are TGCGCCCAGGGCGGAGAGGGAGAGACCCAGTACTTC.

This clonotype was counted ten times or more. This rearrangement joins TRBV3-1 to TRBJ1-1; D remains ambiguous. The CDR3 spans 11 residues. V shed 0 bases and J shed 12 bases, with 8 bases lying between them. Germline-derived CDR1 and CDR2 are LGHDT and YNNKEL (reference sequence). DNA for the CDR3: TGTGCCAGCAGCCAAGATGCGGGTTCTTTCTTT. Translating gives CASSQDAGSFF.

The chain is built from TRBV6-1 and TRBJ2-5, with D possibly being TRBD1 or TRBD2 (6 bases each). In germline, CDR1 is MNHNS, CDR2 SASEGT. The CDR3 runs 14 residues. Trimming left V 9 bases short and J 4 bases short, with 18 bases between. CDR3 region: CASKGSGGAETQYF. Written as DNA, the CDR3 is TGTGCCAGTAAGGGATCCGGGGGCGCAGAGACCCAGTACTTC.

This clonotype was picked up many times. This chain joins TRBV24-1 and TRBJ2-7, with D maybe TRBD1 (6 bases). V was shortened by 4 bases and J by 0 bases, with 6 bases between the two germline ends. CDR3 length: 13 amino acids. The germline CDR1 and CDR2 sequences are KGHDR and SFDVKD. The CDR3 DNA follows: TGTGCCACCAGTGAGACAGGCTCCTACGAGCAGTACTTC. It yields the protein CATSETGSYEQYF.

This clonotype has at least ten counts. This chain connects TRBV11-2 to TRBJ1-1; 8 positions match TRBD1. The V segment lost 5 bases and the J segment 4 bases; nucleotides outside the gene matches: 9. This CDR3 contains 15 residues. Germline CDR1 SGHAT, CDR2 FQNNGV. The CDR3 DNA is TGTGCCAGCAGCCCGGACAGGGCAGGGAGCACTGAAGCTTTCTTT. Residues: CASSPDRAGSTEAFF.

This clonotype has a count of ten or more. The rearrangement joins TRBV6-5 to TRBJ2-1; D may be TRBD1 or TRBD2 (5 bases each). V was shortened by 5 bases and J by 7 bases, with 21 bases between the two germline ends. Germline CDR1 and CDR2: MNHEY and SVGAGI. CDR3 length equals 16 residues. The DNA of the CDR3 is TGTGCCAGCAGTAGGGAGAGAGGGACGGGTAGGAATGAGCAGTTCTTC. This gives the protein CASSRERGTGRNEQFF.

This clonotype was found many times. This chain uses TRBV6-5 with TRBJ2-2; either TRBD1 or TRBD2 may fit D (6 bases each). Trimming stripped 0 bases from V and 2 bases from J, with 10 bases between. Germline V lookup: CDR1 MNHEY, CDR2 SVGAGI. This CDR3 comprises 16 residues. This chain's CDR3 is CASSYSGGVNTGELFF. In nucleotides, the CDR3 is TGTGCCAGCAGTTACTCCGGGGGCGTAAACACCGGGGAGCTGTTTTTT.

This clonotype was seen many times. The chain employs TRBV7-9 and TRBJ1-3; 8 bases are a match to TRBD1. The CDR3 is 15 amino acids. Per germline, CDR1 SEHNR and CDR2 FQNEAQ (reference sequence). V dropped 5 bases and J dropped 0; count of bases not matched to a gene: 3. CDR3 sequence (DNA): TGTGCCAGCAGCACCGACAGGGGCTCTGGAAACACCATATATTTT. Encoded protein: CASSTDRGSGNTIYF.